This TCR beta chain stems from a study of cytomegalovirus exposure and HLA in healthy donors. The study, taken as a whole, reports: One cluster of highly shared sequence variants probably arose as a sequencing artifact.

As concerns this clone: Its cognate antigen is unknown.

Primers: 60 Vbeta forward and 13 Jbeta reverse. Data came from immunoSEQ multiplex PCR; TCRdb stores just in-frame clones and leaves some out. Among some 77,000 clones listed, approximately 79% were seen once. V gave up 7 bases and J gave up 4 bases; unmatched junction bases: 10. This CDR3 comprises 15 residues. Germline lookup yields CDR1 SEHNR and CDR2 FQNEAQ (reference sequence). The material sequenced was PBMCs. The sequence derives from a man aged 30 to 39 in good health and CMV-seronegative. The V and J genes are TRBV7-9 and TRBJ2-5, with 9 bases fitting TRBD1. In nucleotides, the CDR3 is TGTGCCAGCACCGGACAGGGGAGTACGCTAGAGACCCAGTACTTC. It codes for CASTGQGSTLETQYF.